Each of the 9 T cell receptor beta chains below was sequenced from the same sample in a study of tumor-infiltrating lymphocytes in oesophageal squamous cell carcinoma. TCRdb re-called the PCR reads with MiXCR, one entry per CDR3 protein. The sample has some 6,200 distinct CDR3 sequences, around 15% seen once. Sequencing input: normal esophageal tissue next to the tumor. Source of these receptors: a male donor with esophageal squamous cell carcinoma.

This clonotype was recorded at least ten times. This chain uses TRBV11-3 with TRBJ2-3; D unresolved. Germline CDR1 reads SGHNT; CDR2 reads YENEEA. V lost 2 bases and J lost 4, with 4 bases in between. The CDR3 contains 12 residues. CDR3 protein: CASSLSPDTQYF. The DNA of the CDR3 is TGTGCCAGCAGCTTAAGCCCAGATACGCAGTATTTT. The full variable domain, completed using reference TRBV11-3 and TRBJ2-3, is EAGVVQSPRYKIIEKKQPVAFWCNPISGHNTLYWYLQNLGQGPELLIRYENEEAVDDSQLPKDRFSAERLKGVDSTLKIQPAELGDSAVYLCASSLSPDTQYFGPGTRLTVL.

At least ten counts were recorded for this clonotype. The chain recombines TRBV19 with TRBJ2-1; D is perhaps TRBD2 (6 bases). V lost 4 bases and J lost 4, with 17 bases in between. CDR3 length: 16 amino acids. Per the germline V gene, CDR1 is LNHDA and CDR2 is SQIVND (reference sequence). CDR3 amino acids: CASSRARGDLYNEQFF. The CDR3 nucleotides are TGTGCCAGTAGTAGGGCGCGGGGAGACTTGTACAATGAGCAGTTCTTC. Supplemented by reference TRBV19 and TRBJ2-1, the full variable domain reads DGGITQSPKYLFRKEGQNVTLSCEQNLNHDAMYWYRQDPGQGLRLIYYSQIVNDFQKGDIAEGYSVSREKKESFPLTVTSAQKNPTAFYLCASSRARGDLYNEQFFGPGTRLTVL.

The CDR3 loop is CASSISGAQETQYF. Here the CDR3 DNA reads TGTGCCAGCAGCATTAGCGGGGCCCAAGAGACCCAGTACTTC. V usage is TRBV9 and J usage is TRBJ2-5, with 8 bases that match TRBD2. From germline, CDR1 is SGDLS and CDR2 YYNGEE. V shed 4 bases and J 1 base; nucleotides not matched to a gene: 3. This CDR3 is built from 14 residues. Full variable domain (rest looked up from reference TRBV9 and TRBJ2-5): DSGVTQTPKHLITATGQRVTLRCSPRSGDLSVYWYQQSLDQGLQFLIQYYNGEERAKGNILERFSAQQFPDLHSELNLSSLELGDSALYFCASSISGAQETQYFGPGTRLLVL.

By its share, this clonotype is large. This chain connects TRBV12-3 or TRBV12-4 to TRBJ2-5; D uncertain. V lost 6 bases, J lost 5 bases, and 10 bases lay in between. The CDR3 runs to 12 residues. CDR3 nucleotides: TGTGCCAGCAGCCTCGGTAGGGAGACCCAGTACTTC. Amino acids: CASSLGRETQYF.

This clonotype was seen repeatedly, ten times or more. The chain recombines TRBV14 with TRBJ2-1, with D possibly matching TRBD1 (5 bases). The CDR3 is 11 residues long. V was shortened by 0 bases and J by 16 bases, with 10 bases between the two germline ends. CDR1 and CDR2 (germline): SGHDN, FVKESK. In nucleotides, the CDR3 is TGTGCCAGCAGCCAAGAACAGGCGCTATTCTTC. Encoded protein: CASSQEQALFF. Based on the CDR3 plus reference TRBV14 and TRBJ2-1, the full variable domain is EAGVTQFPSHSVIEKGQTVTLRCDPISGHDNLYWYRRVMGKEIKFLLHFVKESKQDESGMPNNRFLAERTGGTYSTLKVQPAELEDSGVYFCASSQEQALFFGPGTRLTVL.

In its sample, this clonotype ranks as medium-sized. The gene calls are TRBV7-3 and TRBJ1-1; TRBD1 might be the D (6 bases). CDR1 SGHTA and CDR2 FQGTGA come from the germline V gene. This CDR3 has 13 residues. V lost 5 bases to trimming and J lost 1 base, with 8 bases between them. CDR3 bases: TGTGCCAGCAGCCTGACAGGGAACACTGAAGCTTTCTTT. It encodes CASSLTGNTEAFF.

This clonotype was observed a few times. V and J are TRBV11-2 and TRBJ2-7; D possibly uses TRBD1 or TRBD2 (5 bases each). Germline CDR1 SGHAT, CDR2 FQNNGV. The V gene lost 6 bases and the J gene lost 3 bases, with 9 bases spanning the gap. CDR3 length equals 12 residues. CDR3 protein: CASSTGGYEQYF. DNA for the CDR3: TGTGCCAGCAGTACAGGAGGCTACGAGCAGTACTTC.

This clonotype was counted at least ten times. The chain links TRBV6-1 to TRBJ2-7; 9 nucleotides line up with TRBD1. Germline V gene sequence: CDR1 MNHNS, CDR2 SASEGT. The V segment lost 6 bases and the J segment 3 bases; nucleotides outside the gene matches: 6. This CDR3 region has 14 residues. CDR3 DNA sequence: TGTGCCAGCAGCGCCGGGACAGGGAGCTACGAGCAGTACTTC. Protein sequence: CASSAGTGSYEQYF.

This clonotype was recorded a few times. The CDR3 sequence is CASRLGGTKNIQYF. Here the CDR3 DNA reads TGCGCCAGCCGGCTGGGAGGGACCAAAAACATTCAGTACTTC. V usage is TRBV5-1 and J usage is TRBJ2-4; 7 positions match TRBD2. The CDR3 loop spans 14 amino acids. Trimming removed 7 bases from V and 2 bases from J; junction bases left unmatched: 6. Looked up from germline, CDR1 is SGHRS and CDR2 is YFSETQ.